The T cell receptor (beta chain) under discussion was sequenced for a study of cytotoxic CD8 clonotypes in ibrutinib-treated CLL. Turning to the study itself: Treatment had run for a median 12 months, range 6 to 36, when response samples were taken.

CDR1 and CDR2 (germline): GTSNPN, SVGIG (reference sequence). CDR3 length equals 16 residues. The V gene end was trimmed by 3 bases and the J gene end by 1 base; junction bases not matched to a gene: 7. Here immunoSEQ multiplex PCR was the method, and the copy in TCRdb shows in-frame clones only, minus some. The sample lists around 140,000 clones, 70% to 90% seen once, with roughly 2% in the top ten. This clone was detected once. The rearrangement joins TRBV30 to TRBJ2-3, with TRBD1 matching over 10 bases. The sequence came from a human donor with chronic lymphocytic leukemia. The source material was PBMCs, sampled after 24 months of ibrutinib treatment. The CDR3: CAWSPRDRGRTDTQYF. The DNA for the CDR3 is TGTGCCTGGAGCCCCCGGGACAGGGGTCGCACAGATACGCAGTATTTT.